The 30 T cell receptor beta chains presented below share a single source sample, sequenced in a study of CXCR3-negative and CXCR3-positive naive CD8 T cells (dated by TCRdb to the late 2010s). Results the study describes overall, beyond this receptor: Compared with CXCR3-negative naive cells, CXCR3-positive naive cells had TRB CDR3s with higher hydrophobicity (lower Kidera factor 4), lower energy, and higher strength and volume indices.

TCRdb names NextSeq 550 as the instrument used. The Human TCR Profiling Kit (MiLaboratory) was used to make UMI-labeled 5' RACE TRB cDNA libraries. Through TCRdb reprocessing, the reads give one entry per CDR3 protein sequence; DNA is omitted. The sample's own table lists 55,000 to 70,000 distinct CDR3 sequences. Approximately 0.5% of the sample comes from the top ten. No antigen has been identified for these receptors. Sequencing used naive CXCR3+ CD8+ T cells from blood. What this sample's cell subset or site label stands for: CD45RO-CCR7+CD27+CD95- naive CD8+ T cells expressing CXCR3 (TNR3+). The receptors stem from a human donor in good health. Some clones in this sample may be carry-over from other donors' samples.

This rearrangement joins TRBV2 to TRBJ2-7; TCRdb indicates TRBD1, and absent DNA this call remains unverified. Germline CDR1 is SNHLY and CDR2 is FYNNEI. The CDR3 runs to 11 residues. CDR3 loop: CASRLGGEQYF.

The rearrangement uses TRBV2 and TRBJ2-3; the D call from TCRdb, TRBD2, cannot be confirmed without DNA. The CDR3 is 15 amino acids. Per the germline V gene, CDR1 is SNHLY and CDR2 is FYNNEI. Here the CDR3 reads CASAHTSGGTDTQYF. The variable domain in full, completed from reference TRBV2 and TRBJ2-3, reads EPEVTQTPSHQVTQMGQEVILRCVPISNHLYFYWYRQILGQKVEFLVSFYNNEISEKSEIFDDQFSVERPDGSNFTLKIRSTKLEDSAMYFCASAHTSGGTDTQYFGPGTRLTVL.

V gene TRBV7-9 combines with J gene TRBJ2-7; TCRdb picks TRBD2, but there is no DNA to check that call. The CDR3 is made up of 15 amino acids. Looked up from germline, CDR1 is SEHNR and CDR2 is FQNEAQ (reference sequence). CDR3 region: CASSLPGTAYYEQYF.

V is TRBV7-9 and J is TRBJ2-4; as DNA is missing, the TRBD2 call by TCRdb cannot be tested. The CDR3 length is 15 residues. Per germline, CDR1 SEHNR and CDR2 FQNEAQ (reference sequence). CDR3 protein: CASSPSGVGKNIQYF.

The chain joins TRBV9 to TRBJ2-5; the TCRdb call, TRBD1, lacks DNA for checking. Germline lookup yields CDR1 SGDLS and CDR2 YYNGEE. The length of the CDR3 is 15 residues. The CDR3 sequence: CASSGGTGAPKTQYF.

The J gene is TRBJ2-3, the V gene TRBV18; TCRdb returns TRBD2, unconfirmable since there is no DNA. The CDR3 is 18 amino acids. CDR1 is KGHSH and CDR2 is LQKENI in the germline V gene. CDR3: CASSPPASSAELADTQYF.

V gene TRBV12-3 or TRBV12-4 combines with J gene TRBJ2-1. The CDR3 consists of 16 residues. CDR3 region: CASSSGLASSYNEQFF.

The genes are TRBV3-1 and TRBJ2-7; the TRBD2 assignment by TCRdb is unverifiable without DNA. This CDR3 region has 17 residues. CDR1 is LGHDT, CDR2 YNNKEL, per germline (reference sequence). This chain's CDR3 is CASSQAAFEGGSYEQYF.

The CDR3 region is CASSDSPGTGELFF. The rearrangement joins TRBV2 to TRBJ2-2. Per germline, CDR1 SNHLY and CDR2 FYNNEI. The CDR3 is 14 residues long. The full variable domain, completed using reference TRBV2 and TRBJ2-2, is EPEVTQTPSHQVTQMGQEVILRCVPISNHLYFYWYRQILGQKVEFLVSFYNNEISEKSEIFDDQFSVERPDGSNFTLKIRSTKLEDSAMYFCASSDSPGTGELFFGEGSRLTVL.

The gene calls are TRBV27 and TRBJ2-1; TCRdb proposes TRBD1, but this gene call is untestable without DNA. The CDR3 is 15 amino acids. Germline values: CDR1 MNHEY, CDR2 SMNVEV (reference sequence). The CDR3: CASSSGTGGGNEQFF.

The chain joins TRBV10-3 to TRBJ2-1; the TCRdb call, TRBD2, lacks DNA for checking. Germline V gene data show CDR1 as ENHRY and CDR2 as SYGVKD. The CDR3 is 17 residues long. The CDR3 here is CAISERGGTSYPNEQFF.

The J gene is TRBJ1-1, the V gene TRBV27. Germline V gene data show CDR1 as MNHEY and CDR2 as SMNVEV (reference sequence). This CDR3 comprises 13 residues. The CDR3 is CASIRAGGDEAFF.

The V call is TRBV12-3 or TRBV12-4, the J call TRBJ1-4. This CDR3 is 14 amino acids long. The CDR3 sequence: CASSLGMTNEKLFF.

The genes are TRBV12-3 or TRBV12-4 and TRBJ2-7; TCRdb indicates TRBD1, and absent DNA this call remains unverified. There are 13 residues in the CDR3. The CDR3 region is CASRGGQTYEQYF.

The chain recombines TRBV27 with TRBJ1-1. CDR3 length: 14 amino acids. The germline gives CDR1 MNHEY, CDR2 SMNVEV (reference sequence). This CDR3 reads CASSLSGSGTEAFF.

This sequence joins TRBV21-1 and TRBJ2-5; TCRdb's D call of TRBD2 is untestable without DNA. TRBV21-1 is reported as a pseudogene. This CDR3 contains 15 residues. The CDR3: CASPTSGEPQETQYF.

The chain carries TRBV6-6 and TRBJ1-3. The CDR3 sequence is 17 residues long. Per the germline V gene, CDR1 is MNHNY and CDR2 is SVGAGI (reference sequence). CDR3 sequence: CASTIPRRQSAHNTIYF.

The CDR3 region is CSARDRQASYNSPLHF. V usage is TRBV20-1 and J usage is TRBJ1-6. This CDR3 contains 16 residues. The germline V gene has CDR1 DFQATT and CDR2 SNEGSKA (reference sequence).

CDR3 residues: CASSEGPGNGYTF. The J gene is TRBJ1-2, the V gene TRBV6-4; TCRdb's assignment of TRBD1 cannot be checked, as there is no DNA. Germline V gene lookup returns CDR1 MRHNA and CDR2 SNTAGT. The length of the CDR3 is 13 residues.

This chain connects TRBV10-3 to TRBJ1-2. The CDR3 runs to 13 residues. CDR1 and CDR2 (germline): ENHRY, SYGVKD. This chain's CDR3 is CAISGGSNYGYTF.

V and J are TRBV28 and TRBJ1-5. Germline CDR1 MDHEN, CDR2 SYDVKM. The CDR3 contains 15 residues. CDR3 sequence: CASTQEGLYDQPQHF.

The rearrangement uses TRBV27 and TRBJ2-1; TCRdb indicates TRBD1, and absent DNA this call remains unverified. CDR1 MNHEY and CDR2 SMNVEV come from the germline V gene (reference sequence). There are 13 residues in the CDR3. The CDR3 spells CASSSRAYNEQFF.

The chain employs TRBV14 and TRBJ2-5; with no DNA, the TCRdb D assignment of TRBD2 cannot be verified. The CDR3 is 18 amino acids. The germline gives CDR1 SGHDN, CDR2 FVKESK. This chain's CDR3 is CASSQGLVAGLYQETQYF.

This chain's CDR3 is CAVRGTVQEGNTIYF. The rearrangement uses TRBV10-3 and TRBJ1-3; there is no DNA to check the TCRdb D call of TRBD1. Germline V gene lookup returns CDR1 ENHRY and CDR2 SYGVKD. The CDR3 loop spans 15 amino acids.

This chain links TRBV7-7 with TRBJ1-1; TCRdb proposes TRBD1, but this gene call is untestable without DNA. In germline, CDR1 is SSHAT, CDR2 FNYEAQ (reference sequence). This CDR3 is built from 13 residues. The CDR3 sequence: CASSLGPGQQAFF.

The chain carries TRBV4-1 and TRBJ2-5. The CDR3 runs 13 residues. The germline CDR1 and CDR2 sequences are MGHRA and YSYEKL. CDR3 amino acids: CASSQVTEETQYF.

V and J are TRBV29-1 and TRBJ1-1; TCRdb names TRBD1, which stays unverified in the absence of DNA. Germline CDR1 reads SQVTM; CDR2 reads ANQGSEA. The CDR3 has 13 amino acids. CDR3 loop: CSVERTGEAEAFF.

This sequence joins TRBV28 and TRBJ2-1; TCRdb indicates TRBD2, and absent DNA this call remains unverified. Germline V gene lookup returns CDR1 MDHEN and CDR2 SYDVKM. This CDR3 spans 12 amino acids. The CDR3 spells CASSQDSPGQFF. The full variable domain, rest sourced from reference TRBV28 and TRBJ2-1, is DVKVTQSSRYLVKRTGEKVFLECVQDMDHENMFWYRQDPGLGLRLIYFSYDVKMKEKGDIPEGYSVSREKKERFSLILESASTNQTSMYLCASSQDSPGQFFGPGTRLTVL.

CDR3: CASSFWQDYNEQFF. The J gene is TRBJ2-1, the V gene TRBV6-2 or TRBV6-3. The CDR3 totals 14 residues. Germline assignment: CDR1 MNHEY and CDR2 SVGEGT.

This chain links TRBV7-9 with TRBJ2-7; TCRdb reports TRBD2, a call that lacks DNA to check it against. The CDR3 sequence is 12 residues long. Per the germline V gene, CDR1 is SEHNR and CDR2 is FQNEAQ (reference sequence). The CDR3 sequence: CASSVGGYEQYF.